Below, 32 T cell receptor beta chains from the same sample are listed, as sequenced in a study of blood T cells in healthy people across ages. A second PCR of about 7 to 11 cycles used a sample-barcoded 5' primer and a J-beta primer mix. TCRdb passed the 5' RACE reads through MiXCR, listing each CDR3 protein once. Among about a million distinct CDR3 sequences, about 44% were seen once, and the ten largest hold around 15%. Input material: blood. The receptors were gathered from a young man in good health.

A note on this clonotype: The limits of the CDR3 on the DNA are not certain, so only TCRdb's listed CDR3 is given. This chain links TRBV7-2 with TRBJ2-1; the DNA was not compared with TRBD2, the D call given in the table. The CDR3 has 14 amino acids, counting both end residues. The germline CDR1 and CDR2 sequences are SGHTA and FQGNSA. CDR3: CASSLPGVLRAQFF.

V gene TRBV27 combines with J gene TRBJ2-3; 16 bases match TRBD2. CDR1 MNHEY and CDR2 SMNVEV come from the germline V gene (reference sequence). The V and J ends lost 6 bases and 1 base, in that order; junction bases with no gene match: 7. The CDR3 loop spans 18 amino acids. DNA of the CDR3: TGTGCCAGCAGCCCTGGGACTAGCGGGGGGGCACGCACAGATACGCAGTATTTT. Translated: CASSPGTSGGARTDTQYF.

The V gene is TRBV7-2, the J gene TRBJ2-5; D might be TRBD1 or TRBD2, each matching 5 bases. The CDR3 contains 15 residues. Germline CDR1 reads SGHTA; CDR2 reads FQGNSA. The germline V and J ends were trimmed by 4 bases and 3 bases, with 15 bases remaining between them. The CDR3 is CASSSFGDPKETQYF. CDR3 nucleotides: TGTGCCAGCAGCTCCTTTGGGGACCCAAAAGAGACCCAGTACTTC.

The chain links TRBV7-8 to TRBJ1-2; TRBD1 matches at 8 bases. The CDR3 has 17 amino acids. The germline CDR1 and CDR2 sequences are SGHVS and FQNEAQ. J was trimmed by 8 bases and V by 4 bases; bases with no gene match: 18. CDR3 coding DNA: TGTGCCAGCAGCTCTAGTAGACTCAGGGGGCCCGGGGGAGGCTACACCTTC. It translates to CASSSSRLRGPGGGYTF. Complete variable domain (other parts from reference TRBV7-8 and TRBJ1-2): GAGVSQSPRYKVAKRGQDVALRCDPISGHVSLFWYQQALGQGPEFLTYFQNEAQLDKSGLPSDRFFAERPEGSVSTLKIQRTQQEDSAVYLCASSSSRLRGPGGGYTFGSGTRLTVV.

The chain links TRBV21-1 to TRBJ2-3; whether TRBD1, the table's D call, matches the DNA was not checked. TRBV21-1 has pseudogene status. The CDR3 is 15 residues long. This CDR3 is CARGRPVYALDTQYF. CDR3 nucleotides: TGTGCCAGGGGGCGCCCAGTGTACGCCTTAGATACGCAGTATTTT.

This clonotype was counted a few times. V gene TRBV7-9 combines with J gene TRBJ2-1; D remains ambiguous. Trimming left V 3 bases short and J 5 bases short, with 17 bases between. The CDR3 is 16 residues long. Germline CDR1 is SEHNR and CDR2 is FQNEAQ (reference sequence). In DNA, the CDR3 is TGTGCCAGCAGCTTTGCTGGGCCCAGACTCAACAATGAGCAGTTCTTC. It specifies CASSFAGPRLNNEQFF. Together with reference TRBV7-9 and TRBJ2-1, the CDR3 gives the full variable domain: DTGVSQNPRHKITKRGQNVTFRCDPISEHNRLYWYRQTLGQGPEFLTYFQNEAQLEKSRLLSDRFSAERPKGSFSTLEIQRTEQGDSAMYLCASSFAGPRLNNEQFFGPGTRLTVL.

This clonotype was counted only a few times. With a much larger clone just one base away, this may be a read error. V and J are TRBV5-1 and TRBJ2-5, with 9 nucleotides matching TRBD1. The CDR3 length is 14 residues. Germline values: CDR1 SGHRS, CDR2 YFSETQ. Trimming took 5 bases from V and 11 from J; bases not matched to a gene: 13. This CDR3 reads CASRRMDRGNEQYF. Here the CDR3 DNA reads TGCGCCAGCAGGAGGATGGACAGGGGTAATGAGCAGTACTTC.

In DNA form, the CDR3 reads TGTGCCAGCAGCTTGCCCACGACTAGCACAGATACGCAGTATTTT. Protein product: CASSLPTTSTDTQYF. J is TRBJ2-3 and V is TRBV5-4; the D is unclear. Trimming left V 1 base short and J 0 bases short, with 9 bases between. From germline, CDR1 is SGHNT and CDR2 YYREEE (reference sequence). This CDR3 has 15 amino acids.

The V and J genes are TRBV7-2 and TRBJ2-5, with D tentatively TRBD2 (5 bases). V was trimmed by 5 bases and J by 4 bases, leaving 14 bases between them. The germline CDR1 and CDR2 sequences are SGHTA and FQGNSA. CDR3 length: 14 amino acids. The CDR3: CASSTLARSETQYF. The CDR3 DNA follows: TGTGCCAGCAGCACCTTAGCGAGGTCAGAGACCCAGTACTTC.

The J gene is TRBJ2-5, the V gene TRBV27; TRBD1 or TRBD2 may be the D gene (5 bases each). The germline gives CDR1 MNHEY, CDR2 SMNVEV (reference sequence). The germline V and J ends were trimmed by 1 base and 9 bases, with 24 bases remaining between them. This CDR3 is built from 17 residues. Here the CDR3 reads CASSLYMGDRWDGAQYF. As DNA, the CDR3 is TGTGCCAGCAGTTTATATATGGGGGATCGGTGGGATGGGGCCCAGTACTTC.

This clonotype was picked up a small number of times. The CDR3 reads CASSLWTGGVEQYF. The CDR3 nucleotides read TGCGCCAGCAGCTTGTGGACAGGGGGAGTCGAGCAGTACTTC. The chain carries TRBV5-1 and TRBJ2-7; 10 bases map to TRBD1. Germline CDR1 reads SGHRS; CDR2 reads YFSETQ. The junction had 4 bases not matched to a gene; V was cut back by 1 base and J by 6 bases. This CDR3 is 14 amino acids long.

The chain carries TRBV7-2 and TRBJ2-2; possibly TRBD1 or TRBD2 for D (5 bases each). The CDR3 covers 15 residues. The V end was cut by 4 bases, the J end by 1 base, with 10 bases between. CDR1 and CDR2 from the germline V gene are SGHTA and FQGNSA. CDR3 DNA sequence: TGTGCCAGCAGCTACCGGGACCTGAACACCGGGGAGCTGTTTTTT. Protein sequence: CASSYRDLNTGELFF.

The V call is TRBV6-1, the J call TRBJ2-3; 10 nucleotides match TRBD2. The CDR3 spans 16 residues. With V trimmed by 2 bases and J by 3 bases, 5 bases remained unmatched. CDR1 is MNHNS, CDR2 SASEGT, per germline. CDR3 DNA: TGTGCCAGCAGTGAACAACTAGCGGGAAGAACAGATACGCAGTATTTT. Protein product: CASSEQLAGRTDTQYF.

The J gene is TRBJ2-1, the V gene TRBV20-1; D might be TRBD1 or TRBD2, each matching 5 bases. V shed 5 bases and J shed 6 bases, with 14 bases lying between them. CDR3 size: 13 residues. Germline lookup yields CDR1 DFQATT and CDR2 SNEGSKA (reference sequence). CDR3 DNA sequence: TGCAGTGCTCCCCGAACTAGGGGCAATGAGCAGTTCTTC. Residues: CSAPRTRGNEQFF.

This chain uses TRBV27 with TRBJ2-5; D gene unclear. The end of the DNA fits TRBJ2-7 better, so the J call may be wrong. The CDR3 is 16 amino acids. Per the germline V gene, CDR1 is MNHEY and CDR2 is SMNVEV (reference sequence). The CDR3 region is CASSLAPSPPASEQYF. CDR3 DNA: TGTGCCAGCAGTTTGGCGCCCAGCCCGCCTGCTAGCGAGCAGTACTTC.

This clonotype occurred many times. Since a much larger clone is just one base distant, this may be a read error. The rearrangement links TRBV25-1 to TRBJ2-7; 12 bases match TRBD2. The trim removed 6 bases at V and 7 bases at J, leaving 10 bases unmatched. Germline lookup yields CDR1 MGHDK and CDR2 SYGVNS. The CDR3 runs 15 residues. CDR3 nucleotides: TGTGCCAGCAGATCTAGCGGGGGGGTTTACAATGAGCAGTACTTC. This codes for CASRSSGGVYNEQYF.

This clonotype was picked up a small number of times. This chain connects TRBV9 to TRBJ2-3; either TRBD1 or TRBD2 may supply D (5 bases each). Trimming took off 4 bases at V and 0 bases at J, with 18 bases between the two ends. The CDR3 consists of 17 residues. The germline V gene encodes CDR1 SGDLS and CDR2 YYNGEE. DNA for the CDR3: TGTGCCAGCAGCCGTCGATGGGGACGCCAGAGCACAGATACGCAGTATTTT. Translated, it gives CASSRRWGRQSTDTQYF.

A few counts support this clonotype. V is TRBV5-1 and J is TRBJ2-3, with 13 bases that match TRBD2. CDR3 length equals 16 residues. The V segment lost 5 bases and the J segment 2 bases; nucleotides outside the gene matches: 5. Germline CDR1 and CDR2: SGHRS and YFSETQ. The CDR3 coding sequence is TGCGCCAGCAGAGAGGGACTAGCGGGGCCCACAGATACGCAGTATTTT. This sequence encodes CASREGLAGPTDTQYF.

This clonotype was observed a few times. The J gene is TRBJ2-3, the V gene TRBV6-5, with D maybe TRBD1 (5 bases). The CDR3 has 16 amino acids. Per the germline V gene, CDR1 is MNHEY and CDR2 is SVGAGI. V was pared by 0 bases and J by 6 bases, with 16 bases between. The CDR3, as DNA: TGTGCCAGCAGTTACTCTCCGGCATCCAAGGGGGATACGCAGTATTTT. This encodes CASSYSPASKGDTQYF.

This clonotype has a handful of counts. This chain links TRBV5-1 with TRBJ2-4, with 11 bases fitting TRBD1. Near its end, the DNA agrees better with TRBJ2-7, so the J call may be wrong. Germline lookup yields CDR1 SGHRS and CDR2 YFSETQ. The CDR3 extends over 15 amino acids. The CDR3 is CASSLGTGGIYEQYF. The CDR3 coding sequence is TGCGCCAGCAGCCTAGGGACAGGGGGAATCTACGAGCAGTACTTC.

Many counts were recorded for this clonotype. The CDR3 protein is CASSFGGQGAYEQYF. The DNA of the CDR3 is TGTGCCAGCAGTTTCGGTGGGCAGGGAGCCTACGAGCAGTACTTC. The rearrangement uses TRBV12-3 or TRBV12-4 and TRBJ2-7; tentatively, D is TRBD1 or TRBD2 (5 bases each). V lost 3 bases to trimming and J lost 2 bases, with 14 bases between them. This CDR3 has 15 amino acids.

With respect to this clonotype: This may come from a read error, since a much larger clone is one base off. The chain joins TRBV7-2 to TRBJ2-7, with 8 nucleotides matching TRBD1. The CDR3 is 14 amino acids. Germline V gives CDR1 SGHTA, CDR2 FQGNSA. After removal of 4 bases from V and 5 bases from J, the junction contained 7 bases not matched to a gene. The CDR3 spells CASSSGQGLHEQYF. The CDR3 DNA reads TGTGCCAGCAGCTCTGGACAGGGTCTCCACGAGCAGTACTTC.

This chain uses TRBV4-3 with TRBJ1-4; D may be TRBD1 (6 bases). There are 14 residues in the CDR3. Germline V lookup: CDR1 LGHNA, CDR2 YSLEER. The ends were cut back, 0 bases at V and 8 bases at J, with 10 bases in the middle. This chain's CDR3 is CASSQDRGEEKLFF. As DNA, the CDR3 is TGCGCCAGCAGCCAAGACAGGGGTGAGGAAAAACTGTTTTTT.

In its sample, this clonotype was seen a few times. The chain carries TRBV12-3 or TRBV12-4 and TRBJ2-7, with D uncertain. The CDR3 has 12 amino acids. V shed 0 bases and J shed 10 bases, with 10 bases lying between them. CDR3 bases: TGTGCCAGCAGTTTAGCGATCGCCGATCAGTACTTC. Translation gives CASSLAIADQYF.

The rearrangement uses TRBV29-1 and TRBJ2-4, with D possibly matching TRBD1 (6 bases). The J call may be incorrect, as the DNA end agrees better with TRBJ2-5. Germline V gene lookup returns CDR1 SQVTM and CDR2 ANQGSEA. The CDR3 has 13 amino acids. The CDR3 DNA sequence: TGCAGCGCCCGACAGGACCTCCAAGAGACCCAGTACTTC. Amino acid sequence: CSARQDLQETQYF.

In its sample, this clonotype was seen a few times. The V and J genes are TRBV29-1 and TRBJ2-7; D is perhaps TRBD1 (6 bases). V lost 7 bases to trimming and J lost 3 bases, with 16 bases between them. The germline gives CDR1 SQVTM, CDR2 ANQGSEA. The length of the CDR3 is 13 residues. The CDR3 loop reads CSARTVNVYEQYF. The CDR3 DNA is TGCAGCGCACGGACAGTGAACGTCTACGAGCAGTACTTC.

The chain employs TRBV7-9 and TRBJ2-7; D call uncertain. The germline V gene encodes CDR1 SEHNR and CDR2 FQNEAQ (reference sequence). V was shortened by 1 base and J by 0 bases, with 13 bases between the two germline ends. CDR3 length: 16 residues. The CDR3: CASSLDVGLSSYEQYF. The CDR3 bases are TGTGCCAGCAGCTTAGATGTCGGTCTTAGCTCCTACGAGCAGTACTTC.

The V call is TRBV18, the J call TRBJ1-2; TRBD1 matches at 8 bases. Losses at the gene ends were 2 bases for V and 8 bases for J; bases not matched to a gene: 13. Germline V gene data show CDR1 as KGHSH and CDR2 as LQKENI. The CDR3 is made up of 16 amino acids. CDR3 sequence (DNA): TGTGCCAGCTCACCATCCGACAGGGGCCCAAACTCCGGCTACACCTTC. Its translation: CASSPSDRGPNSGYTF.

This clonotype was observed a handful of times. The rearrangement joins TRBV9 to TRBJ2-3; D is perhaps TRBD1 (6 bases). Germline CDR1 SGDLS, CDR2 YYNGEE. The V gene lost 7 bases and the J gene lost 2 bases, with 20 bases spanning the gap. This CDR3 has 16 residues. CDR3 in DNA: TGTGCCAGCTCCCCAGACGGCAGGGGTTACACAGATACGCAGTATTTT. This encodes CASSPDGRGYTDTQYF.

This clonotype was picked up one time. The chain uses TRBV24-1 and TRBJ1-5; D ambiguous. The CDR3 has 16 residues. The V end was cut by 12 bases, the J end by 0 bases, with 20 bases between. CDR1 and CDR2 (germline): KGHDR, SFDVKD. The CDR3 reads CAAERAPSYSNQPQHF. The CDR3 region has the DNA TGTGCCGCAGAACGGGCCCCCTCTTATAGCAATCAGCCCCAGCATTTT.

CDR3 residues: CSAPETGDYEQYF. The DNA for the CDR3 is TGCAGTGCCCCCGAGACAGGGGACTACGAGCAGTACTTC. The chain recombines TRBV20-1 with TRBJ2-7, with 8 bases fitting TRBD1. V was clipped by 6 bases and J by 3 bases; unmatched bases: 7. Germline V gives CDR1 DFQATT, CDR2 SNEGSKA (reference sequence). The CDR3 contains 13 residues.

On this clonotype: Compared with germline, one end of the junction differs, possibly owing to a read error. The V call is TRBV20-1, the J call TRBJ1-2; 9 nucleotides agree with TRBD1. The CDR3 loop spans 15 amino acids. Germline V lookup: CDR1 DFQATT, CDR2 SNEGSKA (reference sequence). The CDR3, as DNA: TGCAGCGCTAGACAGGGGGGATTGACTAACTATGGCTACACCTTC. Translation gives CSARQGGLTNYGYTF.